This T cell receptor (beta chain) was sequenced in a study of T cells in localized non-small cell lung cancer. The study's findings and limits: In adjacent lung appeared a median 57 of the top 100 tumor clones. Without multi-region sequencing, intratumor heterogeneity could not be excluded. Higher blood T cell density tracked longer overall survival. The highest T cell clonality was in uninvolved adjacent lung, above tumor.

Germline CDR1 GTSNPN, CDR2 SVGIG (reference sequence). The CDR3 length is 15 residues. The V segment lost 3 bases and the J segment 2 bases; nucleotides outside the gene matches: 9. Concerning this clone itself: Its target is unknown.

Clones were read by immunoSEQ multiplex PCR, and TCRdb kept only the in-frame ones, dropping some. The sample has under 20,000 clones, around 91% seen once. The source was peripheral blood, collected before any cancer treatment. The rearrangement links TRBV30 to TRBJ1-1, with 7 bases fitting TRBD1. This TCR derives from a man between 35 and 75 years old with stage I lung adenocarcinoma. The CDR3 reads CAWSRQGAGNTEAFF. As DNA, the CDR3 is TGTGCCTGGAGCCGACAGGGAGCGGGTAACACTGAAGCTTTCTTT.